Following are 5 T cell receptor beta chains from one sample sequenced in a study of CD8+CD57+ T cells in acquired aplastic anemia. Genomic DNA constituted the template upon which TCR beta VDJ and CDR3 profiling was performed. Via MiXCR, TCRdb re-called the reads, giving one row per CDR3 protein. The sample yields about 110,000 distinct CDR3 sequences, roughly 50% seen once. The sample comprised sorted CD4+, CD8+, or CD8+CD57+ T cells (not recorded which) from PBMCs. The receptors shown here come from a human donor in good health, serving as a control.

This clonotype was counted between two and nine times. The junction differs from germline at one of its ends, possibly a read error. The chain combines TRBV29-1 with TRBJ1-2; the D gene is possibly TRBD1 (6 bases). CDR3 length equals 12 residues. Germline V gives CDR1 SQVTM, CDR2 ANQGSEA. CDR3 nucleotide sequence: TGCAGCGTCGAAGACAGGAATTATGGCTACACCTTC. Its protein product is CSVEDRNYGYTF.

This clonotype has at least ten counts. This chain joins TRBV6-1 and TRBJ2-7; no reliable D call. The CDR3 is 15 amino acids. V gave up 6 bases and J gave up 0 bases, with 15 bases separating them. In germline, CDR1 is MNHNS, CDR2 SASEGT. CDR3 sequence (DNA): TGTGCCAGCAGCCAAACGATTACGAGCTCCTACGAGCAGTACTTC. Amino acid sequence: CASSQTITSSYEQYF.

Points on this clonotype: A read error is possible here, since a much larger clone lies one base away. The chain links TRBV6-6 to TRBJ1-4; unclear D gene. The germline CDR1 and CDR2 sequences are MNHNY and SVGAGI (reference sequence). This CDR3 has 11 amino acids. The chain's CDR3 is CASSSNEKLLF. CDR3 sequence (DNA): TGTGCCAGCTCAAGTAATGAAAAACTGCTTTTT.

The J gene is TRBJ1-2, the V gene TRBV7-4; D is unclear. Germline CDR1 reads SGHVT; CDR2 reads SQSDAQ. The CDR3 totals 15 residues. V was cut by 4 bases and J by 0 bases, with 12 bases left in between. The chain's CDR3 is CASSSDENSNYGYTF. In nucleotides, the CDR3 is TGTGCCAGCAGCTCCGACGAGAACTCTAACTATGGCTACACCTTC.

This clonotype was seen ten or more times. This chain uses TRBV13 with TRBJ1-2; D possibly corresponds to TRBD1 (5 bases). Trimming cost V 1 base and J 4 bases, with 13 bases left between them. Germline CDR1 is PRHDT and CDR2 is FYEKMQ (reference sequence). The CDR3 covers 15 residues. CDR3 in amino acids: CASSLVGDSLYGYTF. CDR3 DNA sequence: TGTGCCAGCAGCTTAGTAGGTGACAGCCTCTATGGCTACACCTTC.